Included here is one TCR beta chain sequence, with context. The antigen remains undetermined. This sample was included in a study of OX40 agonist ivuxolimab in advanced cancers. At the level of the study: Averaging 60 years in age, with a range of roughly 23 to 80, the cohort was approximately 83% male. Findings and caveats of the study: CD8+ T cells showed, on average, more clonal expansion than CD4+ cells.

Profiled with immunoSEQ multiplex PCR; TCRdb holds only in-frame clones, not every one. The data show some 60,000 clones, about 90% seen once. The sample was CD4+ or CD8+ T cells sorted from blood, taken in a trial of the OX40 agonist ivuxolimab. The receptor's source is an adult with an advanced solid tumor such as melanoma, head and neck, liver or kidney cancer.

The chain's CDR3 is CASSLGGHSGANVLTF. Here the CDR3 DNA reads TGTGCCAGCAGCTTAGGGGGGCACTCTGGGGCCAACGTCCTGACTTTC. This sequence joins TRBV11-3 and TRBJ2-6, with TRBD1 as a possible D gene (6 bases). The CDR3 extends over 16 amino acids. V was pared by 1 base and J by 0 bases, with 7 bases between. Per the germline V gene, CDR1 is SGHNT and CDR2 is YENEEA. Variable domain in full (rest from reference TRBV11-3 and TRBJ2-6): EAGVVQSPRYKIIEKKQPVAFWCNPISGHNTLYWYLQNLGQGPELLIRYENEEAVDDSQLPKDRFSAERLKGVDSTLKIQPAELGDSAVYLCASSLGGHSGANVLTFGAGSRLTVL.